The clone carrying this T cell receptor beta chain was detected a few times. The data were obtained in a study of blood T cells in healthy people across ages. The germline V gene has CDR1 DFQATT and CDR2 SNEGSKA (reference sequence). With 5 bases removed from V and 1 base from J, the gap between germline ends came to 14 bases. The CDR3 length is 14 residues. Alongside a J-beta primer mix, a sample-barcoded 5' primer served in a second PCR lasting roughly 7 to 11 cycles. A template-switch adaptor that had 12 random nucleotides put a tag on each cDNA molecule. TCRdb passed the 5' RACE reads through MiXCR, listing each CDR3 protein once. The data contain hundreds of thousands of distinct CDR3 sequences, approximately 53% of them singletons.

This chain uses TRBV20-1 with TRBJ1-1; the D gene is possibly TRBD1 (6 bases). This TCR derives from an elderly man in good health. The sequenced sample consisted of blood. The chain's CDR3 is CSAGSVQGNTEAFF. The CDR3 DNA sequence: TGCAGTGCTGGTTCCGTACAGGGGAACACTGAAGCTTTCTTT.